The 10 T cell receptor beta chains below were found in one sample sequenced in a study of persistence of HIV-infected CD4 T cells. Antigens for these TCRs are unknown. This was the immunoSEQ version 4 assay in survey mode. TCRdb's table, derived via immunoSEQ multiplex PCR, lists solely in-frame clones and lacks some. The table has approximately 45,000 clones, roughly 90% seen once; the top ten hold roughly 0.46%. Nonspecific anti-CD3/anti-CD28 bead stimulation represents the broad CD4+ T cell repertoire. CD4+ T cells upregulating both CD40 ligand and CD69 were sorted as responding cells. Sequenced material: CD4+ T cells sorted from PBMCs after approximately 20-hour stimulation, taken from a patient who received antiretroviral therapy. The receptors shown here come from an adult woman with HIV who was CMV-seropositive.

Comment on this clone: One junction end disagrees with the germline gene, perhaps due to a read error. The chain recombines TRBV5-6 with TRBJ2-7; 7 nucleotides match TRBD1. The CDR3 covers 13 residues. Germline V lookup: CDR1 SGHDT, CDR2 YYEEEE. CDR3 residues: CASRLDRSYEQYF. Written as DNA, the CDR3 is TGTGCCAGCAGGTTGGACAGGTCCTACGAGCAGTACTTC.

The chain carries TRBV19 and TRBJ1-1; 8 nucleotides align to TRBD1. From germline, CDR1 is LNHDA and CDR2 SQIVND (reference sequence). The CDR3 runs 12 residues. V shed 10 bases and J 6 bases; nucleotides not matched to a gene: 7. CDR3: CATFDRGAEAFF. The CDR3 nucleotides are TGTGCCACCTTTGACAGGGGAGCTGAAGCTTTCTTT.

CDR3 sequence reads: CASSTNLGGRTGELFF. CDR3 in DNA: TGTGCCAGTAGTACTAACCTCGGGGGGCGTACCGGGGAGCTGTTTTTT. V usage is TRBV19 and J usage is TRBJ2-2; D possibly corresponds to TRBD2 (7 bases). The CDR3 contains 16 residues. V lost 4 bases and J lost 5, with 17 bases in between. The germline gives CDR1 LNHDA, CDR2 SQIVND (reference sequence). Full variable domain (outside the CDR3, taken from reference TRBV19 and TRBJ2-2): DGGITQSPKYLFRKEGQNVTLSCEQNLNHDAMYWYRQDPGQGLRLIYYSQIVNDFQKGDIAEGYSVSREKKESFPLTVTSAQKNPTAFYLCASSTNLGGRTGELFFGEGSRLTVL.

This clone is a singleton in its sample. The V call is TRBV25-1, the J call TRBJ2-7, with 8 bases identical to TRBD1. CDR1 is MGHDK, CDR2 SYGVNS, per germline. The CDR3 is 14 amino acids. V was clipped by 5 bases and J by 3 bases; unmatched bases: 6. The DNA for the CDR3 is TGTGCCAGCAGTCCAGGACAGGGTAACTACGAGCAGTACGTC. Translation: CASSPGQGNYEQYV.

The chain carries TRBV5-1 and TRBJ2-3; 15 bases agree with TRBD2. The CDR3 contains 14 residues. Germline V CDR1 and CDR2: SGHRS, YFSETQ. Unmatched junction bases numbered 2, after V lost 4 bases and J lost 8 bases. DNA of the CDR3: TGCGCCAGCAGCGAGGGACTAGCGGGGGGTACGCAGTATTTT. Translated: CASSEGLAGGTQYF.

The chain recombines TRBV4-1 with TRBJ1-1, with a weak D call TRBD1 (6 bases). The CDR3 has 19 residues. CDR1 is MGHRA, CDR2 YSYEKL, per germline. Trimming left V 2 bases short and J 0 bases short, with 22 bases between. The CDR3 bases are TGCGCCAGCAGCCAAATTAGCAGGGGCGGGTTATCCATGAACACTGAAGCTTTCTTT. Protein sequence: CASSQISRGGLSMNTEAFF.

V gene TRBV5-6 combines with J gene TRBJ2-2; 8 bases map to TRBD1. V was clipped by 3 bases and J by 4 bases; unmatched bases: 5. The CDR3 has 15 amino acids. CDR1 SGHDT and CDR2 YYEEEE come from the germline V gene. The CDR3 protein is CASSWLDRATGELFF. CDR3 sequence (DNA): TGTGCCAGCAGCTGGTTGGACAGGGCCACCGGGGAGCTGTTTTTT. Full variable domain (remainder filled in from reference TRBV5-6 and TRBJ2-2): DAGVTQSPTHLIKTRGQQVTLRCSPKSGHDTVSWYQQALGQGPQFIFQYYEEEERQRGNFPDRFSGHQFPNYSSELNVNALLLGDSALYLCASSWLDRATGELFFGEGSRLTVL.

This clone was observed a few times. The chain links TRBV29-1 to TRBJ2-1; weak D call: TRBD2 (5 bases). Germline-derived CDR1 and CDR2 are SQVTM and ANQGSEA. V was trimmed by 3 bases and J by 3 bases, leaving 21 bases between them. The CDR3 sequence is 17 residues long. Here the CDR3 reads CSVEAGSLPGNYNEQFF. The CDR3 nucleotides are TGCAGCGTTGAGGCGGGCAGCCTCCCTGGGAACTACAATGAGCAGTTCTTC.

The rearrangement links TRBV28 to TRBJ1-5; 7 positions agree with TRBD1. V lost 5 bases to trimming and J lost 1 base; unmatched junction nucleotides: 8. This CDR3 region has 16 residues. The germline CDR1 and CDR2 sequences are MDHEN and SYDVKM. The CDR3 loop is CASSRTGEISNQPQHF. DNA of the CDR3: TGTGCCAGCAGTCGTACAGGGGAGATCAGCAATCAGCCCCAGCATTTT.

The CDR3 DNA reads TGTGCCAGCAGCCCGGGACAGGGTTATTCACCCCTCCACTTT. Translation: CASSPGQGYSPLHF. V gene TRBV9 combines with J gene TRBJ1-6, with 9 bases identical to TRBD1. Germline loops: CDR1 SGDLS, CDR2 YYNGEE. V trimming: 4 bases; J trimming: 8 bases; junction bases outside the gene matches: 4. The CDR3 has 14 amino acids.